This entry is about one T cell receptor (beta chain). The data were obtained in a study of blood T cell repertoires in COVID-19. Study in general: The United States, Italy and Spain supplied acute and convalescent COVID-19 samples. The cDNA or gDNA used as material had been derived from T cells, B-cell-depleted T cells, or PBMCs.

In the authors' workflow: Reference gene primer amplification in the assay estimated nucleated cell counts. This table comes from immunoSEQ multiplex PCR, and its TCRdb copy is limited to in-frame clones, with some not included. That table furnishes V, J and clone size, whereas the DNA furnished D and trimming. The data show 200,000 to 250,000 clones, roughly 80% seen once. With 1 base clipped from V and 7 bases from J, the junction kept 9 bases outside the gene matches. The CDR3 extends over 15 amino acids. Germline V lookup: CDR1 SGHVS, CDR2 FNYEAQ. Sequencing was carried out using PBMCs or T cells enriched from blood (not recorded which). This clonotype originated in a middle-aged woman who had been exposed to COVID-19. V is TRBV7-6 and J is TRBJ1-2; 7 bases fit TRBD1. CDR3 nucleotides: TGTGCCAGCAGCTTAGTGTCCACAGGGGCGGGTGGCTACACCTTC. Protein product: CASSLVSTGAGGYTF. The complete variable domain, with remaining parts taken from reference TRBV7-6 and TRBJ1-2, reads GAGVSQSPRYKVTKRGQDVALRCDPISGHVSLYWYRQALGQGPEFLTYFNYEAQQDKSGLPNDRFSAERPEGSISTLTIQRTEQRDSAMYRCASSLVSTGAGGYTFGSGTRLTVV.